The clone carrying this T cell receptor beta chain was seen more than once but under ten times. This record comes from a study of T-cell memory formation after mild COVID-19. MiXCR, applied by TCRdb to the 5' RACE reads, yields one record per CDR3 protein. Found here are 200,000 to 250,000 distinct CDR3 sequences, 15% of them singletons; the top ten hold approximately 2.1%. V gave up 4 bases and J gave up 2 bases; unmatched junction bases: 4. The CDR3 totals 15 residues. The germline V gene encodes CDR1 KGHSH and CDR2 LQKENI. This TCR was sampled from an adult woman who had mild COVID-19 (a few samples of this study predate the infection). Cell type and time point are not known. V gene TRBV18 combines with J gene TRBJ2-1; 8 bases map to TRBD1. Sequencing was carried out using PBMCs or a T cell subset sorted from them (not recorded which). The CDR3 sequence: CASSRETGAYNEQFF. The DNA for the CDR3 is TGTGCCAGCTCACGAGAGACAGGGGCCTACAATGAGCAGTTCTTC.